Sequencing of this TCR beta chain was carried out in a study of T cells after yellow fever vaccination. Findings and limits, study-wide: After the booster, roughly 96% of CD4 and approximately 87% of CD8 primary-response clones were re-detected.

Germline CDR1 is KGHSH and CDR2 is LQKENI. This CDR3 comprises 16 residues. With 4 bases removed from V and 4 bases from J, the gap between germline ends came to 19 bases. As for this clonotype: Its specificity is unknown.

5'RACE template switching produced TCR cDNA carrying a universal primer site and UMIs. MiXCR was run by TCRdb on the 5' RACE reads, yielding one entry per CDR3 protein. The data contain 200,000 to 300,000 distinct CDR3 sequences, over 10% of them singletons. The material was CD4+ T cells sorted from PBMCs, obtained 45 days after the yellow fever booster vaccination. This TCR was sampled from a man aged 25-45 years who received the YFV17D yellow fever vaccine. The chain is built from TRBV18 and TRBJ2-5, with TRBD2 as a possible D gene (5 bases). The CDR3 coding sequence is TGTGCCAGCTCACAAAGTCGATCGGGAACCAGAGAGACCCAGTACTTC. This gives the protein CASSQSRSGTRETQYF.